This TCR beta chain appears in the sequencing data of a study of T-cell reconstitution after alpha-beta-depleted transplantation in children. As regards this clonotype: Its antigen is as yet unknown.

TCRbeta library preparation incorporated unique molecular identifiers. MiXCR, applied by TCRdb to the PCR reads, yields one record per CDR3 protein. The repertoire holds hundreds of thousands of distinct CDR3 sequences, with 10% to 15% as singletons. Study-wide results and limits: The origin of alpha-beta T cells about two months after transplant was reportedly several hundred expanded graft clones. The authors attributed T-cell counts and diversity one year after transplant mostly to newly produced T cells.

Trimming took 5 bases from V and 0 from J, leaving 11 bases between them. There are 15 residues in the CDR3. CDR1 is MDHEN and CDR2 is SYDVKM in the germline V gene. The sequencing used PBMCs, mostly from graft donor cells, collected 360 days after TCRalphabeta/CD19-depleted stem cell transplant. The gene calls are TRBV28 and TRBJ2-4; maybe TRBD1 (5 bases). The TCR originated in a male patient younger than 18 who had a stem cell transplant for acute myeloid leukemia, so the T cells may come from the graft donor. Here the CDR3 reads CASSQRGLAKNIQYF. CDR3 nucleotide sequence: TGTGCCAGCAGTCAAAGGGGCCTAGCCAAAAACATTCAGTACTTC.